The rows below give T cell receptor beta chains drawn from one sample of a study of control samples from healthy donors and cancer patients. Only in-frame clones appear in the TCRdb table, and some are missing; sequencing was by immunoSEQ multiplex PCR. Among tens of thousands of clones, approximately 80% were seen once, and the ten largest hold about 15%. The specimen sequenced was blood. The source is a man in his forties or fifties in good health. The CDR3 runs from the conserved cysteine through the conserved F or W. Each record gives: clone size, V gene, J gene, D gene, CDR3 protein, CDR3 DNA. The D gene is left open where the match is weak. Expanded clones get a size class; other rows say once, few or many, or leave the size out.

size: NA; V: TRBV27; J: TRBJ1-5; D: NA; CDR3: CASSLFGQASNQPQHF; DNA: TGTGCCAGCAGTTTATTCGGGCAGGCTAGCAATCAGCCCCAGCATTTT
size: NA; V: TRBV20-1; J: TRBJ1-2; D: NA; CDR3: CSASLRPNYGYTF; DNA: TGCAGTGCTAGTTTGAGGCCCAACTATGGCTACACCTTC
size: NA; V: TRBV24-1; J: TRBJ2-2; D: NA; CDR3: CATSRGAQVFF; DNA: TGTGCCACCAGTAGGGGCGCCCAGGTGTTTTTT
size: NA; V: TRBV6-5; J: TRBJ2-7; D: NA; CDR3: CASSSGRFLYEQYF; DNA: TGTGCCAGCAGTTCGGGACGGTTCCTCTACGAGCAGTACTTC
size: NA; V: TRBV27; J: TRBJ2-5; D: TRBD2; CDR3: CASSRLAGGQETQYF; DNA: TGTGCCAGCAGCCGACTAGCGGGAGGCCAGGAGACCCAGTACTTC
size: once; V: TRBV11-3; J: TRBJ2-5; D: TRBD1; CDR3: CASTRDRDETQYF; DNA: TGTGCCAGCACCCGGGACAGGGATGAGACCCAGTACTTC
size: NA; V: TRBV5-8; J: TRBJ2-4; D: TRBD1; CDR3: CASSPGTGGIAKNIQYF; DNA: TGTGCCAGCAGCCCCGGGACAGGGGGGATTGCCAAAAACATTCAGTACTTC
size: NA; V: TRBV10-3; J: TRBJ2-7; D: NA; CDR3: CAIGGATYEQYF; DNA: TGTGCCATCGGAGGGGCTACCTACGAGCAGTACTTC
size: NA; V: TRBV6-5; J: TRBJ2-2; D: NA; CDR3: CASTRNTGELFF; DNA: TGTGCCAGCACAAGAAACACCGGGGAGCTGTTTTTT
size: NA; V: TRBV13; J: TRBJ2-1; D: NA; CDR3: CASRVQGRSYNEQFF; DNA: TGTGCCAGCAGGGTCCAGGGGAGGTCCTACAATGAGCAGTTCTTC
size: NA; V: TRBV15; J: TRBJ2-5; D: NA; CDR3: CATSRRGGGGPETQYF; DNA: TGTGCCACCAGCAGGAGGGGTGGTGGGGGGCCAGAGACCCAGTACTTC
size: NA; V: TRBV3-1/TRBV3-2; J: TRBJ1-2; D: TRBD1; CDR3: CASSQDWTGGSSSYTF; DNA: TGTGCCAGCAGCCAGGATTGGACAGGGGGCAGCAGCAGCTACACCTTC
size: NA; V: TRBV14; J: TRBJ1-2; D: NA; CDR3: CASSQAKRYYGYTF; DNA: TGTGCCAGCAGCCAGGCTAAACGTTACTATGGCTACACCTTC
size: few; V: TRBV7-2; J: TRBJ2-1; D: TRBD2; CDR3: CASSFRPGTSVNNEQFF; DNA: TGTGCCAGCAGCTTCCGACCCGGGACTAGCGTAAACAATGAGCAGTTCTTC
size: NA; V: TRBV7-2; J: TRBJ2-7; D: TRBD2; CDR3: CASSLGLPNPYEQYF; DNA: TGTGCCAGCAGCTTGGGACTACCCAACCCCTACGAGCAGTACTTC
size: NA; V: TRBV24-1; J: TRBJ1-4; D: NA; CDR3: CATSEAGRNEKLFF; DNA: TGTGCCACCAGTGAGGCTGGACGTAATGAAAAACTGTTTTTT
size: NA; V: TRBV3-1/TRBV3-2; J: TRBJ1-6; D: TRBD1; CDR3: CASSQEGQGGSPLHF; DNA: TGTGCCAGCAGCCAAGAAGGGCAGGGGGGCTCACCCCTCCACTTT
size: NA; V: TRBV6-5; J: TRBJ2-7; D: NA; CDR3: CASIPQGRGSSEQYF; DNA: TGTGCCAGCATCCCCCAGGGGAGAGGGTCCTCCGAGCAGTACTTC
size: NA; V: TRBV19; J: TRBJ2-4; D: NA; CDR3: CATSGGVGGIQYF; DNA: TGTGCCACTTCCGGGGGAGTAGGGGGGATTCAGTACTTC
size: NA; V: TRBV7-9; J: TRBJ1-4; D: NA; CDR3: CASSRRPGLLSGEKLFF; DNA: TGTGCCAGCAGCCGACGCCCGGGTCTCCTCTCGGGTGAAAAACTGTTTTTT
size: NA; V: TRBV11-3; J: TRBJ2-1; D: NA; CDR3: CASSPATSSYNEQFF; DNA: TGTGCCAGCAGCCCAGCGACTAGCTCCTACAATGAGCAGTTCTTC
size: few; V: TRBV4-1; J: TRBJ1-5; D: NA; CDR3: CASSHGPSNQPQHF; DNA: TGCGCCAGCAGCCATGGGCCTAGCAATCAGCCCCAGCATTTT
size: NA; V: TRBV19; J: TRBJ1-6; D: NA; CDR3: CASREESSPLHF; DNA: TGTGCCAGTAGAGAAGAGAGTTCACCCCTCCACTTT
size: NA; V: TRBV5-1; J: TRBJ1-1; D: TRBD1; CDR3: CASRDATGLNTEAFF; DNA: TGCGCCAGCAGAGATGCGACAGGGTTGAACACTGAAGCTTTCTTT
size: NA; V: TRBV14; J: TRBJ2-1; D: NA; CDR3: CASSQDEYVTYNEQFF; DNA: TGTGCCAGCAGCCAAGATGAATACGTGACCTACAATGAGCAGTTCTTC
size: few; V: TRBV6-4; J: TRBJ1-2; D: NA; CDR3: CASSDTDSGYGYTF; DNA: TGTGCCAGCAGTGACACCGACAGTGGCTATGGCTACACCTTC
size: NA; V: TRBV5-4; J: TRBJ2-6; D: NA; CDR3: CASSLGQSGANVLTF; DNA: TGTGCCAGCAGCCTGGGGCAGTCTGGGGCCAACGTCCTGACTTTC
size: NA; V: TRBV24-1; J: TRBJ1-2; D: TRBD1; CDR3: CATSGDRGGYTF; DNA: TGTGCCACCAGTGGGGACAGGGGTGGCTACACCTTC
size: NA; V: TRBV7-2; J: TRBJ2-3; D: TRBD2; CDR3: CASSLVSGRAGDTQYF; DNA: TGTGCCAGCAGCTTAGTAAGCGGGAGGGCCGGAGATACGCAGTATTTT
size: NA; V: TRBV2; J: TRBJ1-1; D: TRBD1; CDR3: CASSPGTGIAEAFF; DNA: TGTGCCAGCAGCCCCGGGACAGGGATTGCCGAAGCTTTCTTT
size: once; V: TRBV18; J: TRBJ2-5; D: NA; CDR3: CASSPLAAGETQYF; DNA: TGTGCCAGCTCACCACTAGCGGCTGGGGAGACCCAGTACTTC
size: NA; V: TRBV3-1/TRBV3-2; J: TRBJ1-3; D: NA; CDR3: CASSQSFGVGNTIYF; DNA: TGTGCCAGCAGCCAATCCTTTGGGGTTGGAAACACCATATATTTT
size: NA; V: TRBV7-8; J: TRBJ2-7; D: TRBD2; CDR3: CASSSEGTSLTYEQYF; DNA: TGTGCCAGCAGTTCCGAGGGGACTAGCTTGACCTACGAGCAGTACTTC
size: NA; V: TRBV7-9; J: TRBJ1-1; D: NA; CDR3: CASSFGEGGNTEAFF; DNA: TGTGCCAGCAGCTTCGGCGAGGGGGGAAACACTGAAGCTTTCTTT
size: NA; V: TRBV18; J: TRBJ2-2; D: TRBD2; CDR3: CASSPSASGTANTGELFF; DNA: TGTGCCAGCTCACCATCCGCTAGCGGGACTGCGAACACCGGGGAGCTGTTTTTT
size: few; V: TRBV5-1; J: TRBJ2-1; D: TRBD2; CDR3: CASSRGLAGIGGYNEQFF; DNA: TGCGCCAGCAGTCGCGGACTAGCGGGAATTGGAGGCTACAATGAGCAGTTCTTC
size: NA; V: TRBV6-5; J: TRBJ2-5; D: NA; CDR3: CASSLDRLYQETQYF; DNA: TGTGCCAGCAGTTTAGACAGACTGTACCAAGAGACCCAGTACTTC
size: NA; V: TRBV6-5; J: TRBJ2-6; D: NA; CDR3: CASNEGAGANVLTF; DNA: TGTGCCAGCAACGAGGGAGCTGGGGCCAACGTCCTGACTTTC
size: once; V: TRBV6-1; J: TRBJ1-5; D: NA; CDR3: CASSEGLEQPQHF; DNA: TGTGCCAGCAGTGAAGGCTTAGAGCAGCCCCAGCATTTT
size: NA; V: TRBV4-2; J: TRBJ2-2; D: TRBD2; CDR3: CASSQDPGSGSSGELFF; DNA: TGTGCCAGCAGCCAAGATCCCGGTAGCGGGAGTAGCGGGGAGCTGTTTTTT
size: NA; V: TRBV4-1; J: TRBJ1-1; D: NA; CDR3: CASSQERGAGRGSTEAFF; DNA: TGCGCCAGCAGCCAAGAACGCGGGGCAGGCCGGGGTAGCACTGAAGCTTTCTTT
size: NA; V: TRBV28; J: TRBJ2-1; D: NA; CDR3: CASSLWNEQFF; DNA: TGTGCCAGCAGTTTATGGAATGAGCAGTTCTTC
size: NA; V: TRBV9; J: TRBJ2-5; D: NA; CDR3: CASSPGPTGQETQYF; DNA: TGTGCCAGCAGCCCGGGACCTACAGGGCAAGAGACCCAGTACTTC
size: NA; V: TRBV30; J: TRBJ2-3; D: NA; CDR3: CAWIIWPDTQYF; DNA: TGTGCCTGGATAATCTGGCCAGATACGCAGTATTTT
size: once; V: TRBV4-2; J: TRBJ2-7; D: NA; CDR3: CASSQLPGRSLYEQYF; DNA: TGTGCCAGCAGCCAACTCCCGGGACGGTCTCTCTACGAGCAGTACTTC
size: NA; V: TRBV27; J: TRBJ2-2; D: TRBD1; CDR3: CASRRNRDRGIGELFF; DNA: TGTGCCAGCAGAAGAAACCGGGACAGGGGTATCGGGGAGCTGTTTTTT
size: NA; V: TRBV28; J: TRBJ2-3; D: NA; CDR3: CASRDSSTDTQYF; DNA: TGTGCCAGCAGGGACAGCAGCACAGATACGCAGTATTTT
size: NA; V: TRBV5-6; J: TRBJ2-3; D: TRBD1; CDR3: CASSQYPVRDRVADTQYF; DNA: TGTGCCAGCAGCCAATACCCCGTCCGGGACAGGGTGGCAGATACGCAGTATTTT
size: NA; V: TRBV6-6; J: TRBJ1-5; D: NA; CDR3: CASSYWNQPQHF; DNA: TGTGCCAGCAGTTACTGGAATCAGCCCCAGCATTTT
size: NA; V: TRBV3-1/TRBV3-2; J: TRBJ2-3; D: NA; CDR3: CASSQDRGARDTQYF; DNA: TGTGCCAGCAGCCAAGATCGGGGGGCTAGGGATACGCAGTATTTT
size: NA; V: TRBV10-3; J: TRBJ2-2; D: TRBD2; CDR3: CAISDGTSGRGMELFF; DNA: TGTGCCATCAGTGATGGGACTAGCGGGAGGGGTATGGAGCTGTTTTTT
size: NA; V: TRBV6-2/TRBV6-3; J: TRBJ2-5; D: NA; CDR3: CASSRDSYQETQYF; DNA: TGTGCCAGCAGCAGAGACAGCTACCAAGAGACCCAGTACTTC
size: NA; V: TRBV10-3; J: TRBJ1-2; D: TRBD1; CDR3: CAISEEGAGGYTF; DNA: TGTGCCATCAGTGAGGAGGGGGCGGGTGGCTACACCTTC
size: NA; V: TRBV7-2; J: TRBJ1-3; D: TRBD1; CDR3: CASSLQGGSGGNTIYF; DNA: TGTGCCAGCAGCTTGCAGGGGGGTTCAGGTGGAAACACCATATATTTT
size: NA; V: TRBV20-1; J: TRBJ2-3; D: NA; CDR3: CSARGDTQYF; DNA: TGCAGTGCTAGGGGCGATACGCAGTATTTT
size: once; V: TRBV11-2; J: TRBJ1-2; D: TRBD1; CDR3: CASSGTGAYGYTF; DNA: TGTGCCAGCAGCGGGACAGGAGCTTATGGCTACACCTTC
size: NA; V: TRBV30; J: TRBJ1-4; D: NA; CDR3: CAWSVPGREKLFF; DNA: TGTGCCTGGAGTGTACCAGGGCGTGAAAAACTGTTTTTT
size: NA; V: TRBV18; J: TRBJ2-3; D: TRBD2; CDR3: CASSPPYLKKLAGRWSSADTQYF; DNA: TGTGCCAGCTCACCACCGTACCTGAAAAAACTAGCGGGAAGGTGGAGTAGCGCAGATACGCAGTATTTT
size: few; V: TRBV6-5; J: TRBJ2-7; D: TRBD1; CDR3: CASSRDRKYEQYF; DNA: TGTGCCAGCAGCCGGGACAGGAAATACGAGCAGTACTTC